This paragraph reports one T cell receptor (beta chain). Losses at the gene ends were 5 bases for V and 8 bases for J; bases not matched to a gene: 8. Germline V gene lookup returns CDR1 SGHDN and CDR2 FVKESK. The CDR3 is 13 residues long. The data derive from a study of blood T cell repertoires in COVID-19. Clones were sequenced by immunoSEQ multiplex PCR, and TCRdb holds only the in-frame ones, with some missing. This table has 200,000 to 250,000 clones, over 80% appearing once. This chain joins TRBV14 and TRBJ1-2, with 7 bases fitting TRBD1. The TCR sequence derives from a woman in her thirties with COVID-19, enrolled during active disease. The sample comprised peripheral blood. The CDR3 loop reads CASSYRQGSGYTF. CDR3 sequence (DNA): TGTGCCAGCAGCTACCGACAGGGTAGCGGCTACACCTTC.